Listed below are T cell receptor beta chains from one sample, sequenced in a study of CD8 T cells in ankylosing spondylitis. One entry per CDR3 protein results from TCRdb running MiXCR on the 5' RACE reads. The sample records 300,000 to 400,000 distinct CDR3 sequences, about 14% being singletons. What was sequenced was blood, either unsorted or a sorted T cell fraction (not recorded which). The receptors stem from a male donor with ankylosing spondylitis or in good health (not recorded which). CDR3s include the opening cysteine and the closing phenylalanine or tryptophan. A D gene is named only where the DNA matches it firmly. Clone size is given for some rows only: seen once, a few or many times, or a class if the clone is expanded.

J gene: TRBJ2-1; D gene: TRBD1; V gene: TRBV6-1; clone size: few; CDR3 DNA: TGTGCCAGCAGCCCCCGGGACAGGGAGTACAATGAGCAGTTCTTC; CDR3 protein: CASSPRDREYNEQFF
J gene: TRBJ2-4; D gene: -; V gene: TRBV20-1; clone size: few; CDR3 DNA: TGCAGTGCCCCAAAACAGGGAGGAAAAAACATTCAGTACTTC; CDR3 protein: CSAPKQGGKNIQYF
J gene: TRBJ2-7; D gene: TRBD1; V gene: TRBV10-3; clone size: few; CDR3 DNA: TGTGCCATCAGTGAGTCGAATAGGGACAGGGGACGCGACGAGCAGTACTTC; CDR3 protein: CAISESNRDRGRDEQYF
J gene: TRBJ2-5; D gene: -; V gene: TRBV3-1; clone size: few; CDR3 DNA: TGTGCCAGCAGCCGGGACAACTACCAAGAGACCCAGTACTTC; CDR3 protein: CASSRDNYQETQYF
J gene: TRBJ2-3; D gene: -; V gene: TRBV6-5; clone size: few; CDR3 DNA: TGTGCCAGCAGTTACCGGACAGCCCTTAGCACAGATACGCAGTATTTT; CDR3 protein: CASSYRTALSTDTQYF
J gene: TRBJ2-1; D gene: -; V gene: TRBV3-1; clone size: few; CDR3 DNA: TGTGCCAGCAGTCATAAGGGGCTCATCCACAATGAGCAGTTCTTC; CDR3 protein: CASSHKGLIHNEQFF
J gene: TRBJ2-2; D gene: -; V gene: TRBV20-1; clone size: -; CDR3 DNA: TGCAGTGCTGCTACTGAGAACACCGGGGAGCTGTTTTTT; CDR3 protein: CSAATENTGELFF
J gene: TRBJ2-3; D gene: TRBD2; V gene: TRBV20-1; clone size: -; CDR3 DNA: TGCAGTCCCCGGGCGGGGGGGCCCAGAGGCACAGATACGCAGTATTTT; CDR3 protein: CSPRAGGPRGTDTQYF
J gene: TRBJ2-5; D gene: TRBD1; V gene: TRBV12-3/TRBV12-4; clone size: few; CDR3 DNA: TGTGCCAGCAGTCCGGGACAGGGGATAGGAGAGACCCAGTACTTC; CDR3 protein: CASSPGQGIGETQYF
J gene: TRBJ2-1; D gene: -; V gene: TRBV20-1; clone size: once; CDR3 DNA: TGCAGTGCTTCCTCCGGGGCCGGAGAGTTCTTC; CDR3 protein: CSASSGAGEFF
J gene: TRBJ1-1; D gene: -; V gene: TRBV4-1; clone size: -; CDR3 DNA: TGCGCCAGCAGCCAGACGGACAGCGACACTGAAGCTTTCTTT; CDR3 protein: CASSQTDSDTEAFF
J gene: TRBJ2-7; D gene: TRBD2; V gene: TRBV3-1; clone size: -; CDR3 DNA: TGTGCCAGCAGCCAAGTCTGGCGGGGGGCCTACGAGCAGTACTTC; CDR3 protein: CASSQVWRGAYEQYF
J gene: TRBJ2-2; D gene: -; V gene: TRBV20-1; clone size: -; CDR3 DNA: TGCAGTGGACGGAAAGGGATCACCGGGGAGCTGTTTTTT; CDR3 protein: CSGRKGITGELFF
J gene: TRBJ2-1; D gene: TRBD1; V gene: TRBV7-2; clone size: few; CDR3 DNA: TGTGCCAGCAGCCCCGAAGGGACAGTCCGTAACAATGAGCAGTTCTTC; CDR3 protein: CASSPEGTVRNNEQFF
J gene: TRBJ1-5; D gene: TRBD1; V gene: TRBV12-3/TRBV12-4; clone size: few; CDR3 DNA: TGTGCCAGCAGCCCCGGACAGGGAGGTAGTCAGCCCCAGCATTTT; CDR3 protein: CASSPGQGGSQPQHF
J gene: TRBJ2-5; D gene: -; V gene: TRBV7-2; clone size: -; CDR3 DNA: TGTGCCAGCAGCGCACCGGTAGGGACCCAGTACTTC; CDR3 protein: CASSAPVGTQYF
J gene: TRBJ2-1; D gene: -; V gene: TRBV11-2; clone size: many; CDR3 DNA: TGTGCCAGCAGCCCCCAGAATGAGCAGTTCTTC; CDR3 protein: CASSPQNEQFF
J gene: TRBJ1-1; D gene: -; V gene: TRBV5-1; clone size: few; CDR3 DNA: TGCGCCAGCAGCTTGAAAGTGGACACTGAAGCTTTCTTT; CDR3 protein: CASSLKVDTEAFF
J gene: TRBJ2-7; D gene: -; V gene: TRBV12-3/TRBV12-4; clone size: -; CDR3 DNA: TGTGCCAGCAGCACCGACAGGACCTCTTCATCCTACGAGCAGTACTTC; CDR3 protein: CASSTDRTSSSYEQYF
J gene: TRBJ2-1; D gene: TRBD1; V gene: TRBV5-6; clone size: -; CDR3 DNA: TGTGCCAGCAGCTCATACACAGGGGGTGATGAGCAGTTCTTC; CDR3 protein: CASSSYTGGDEQFF
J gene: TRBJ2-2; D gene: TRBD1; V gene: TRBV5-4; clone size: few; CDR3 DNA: TGTGCCAGCAGCTTGGACGGACAGGTGTTCACCGGGGAGCTGTTTTTT; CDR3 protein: CASSLDGQVFTGELFF
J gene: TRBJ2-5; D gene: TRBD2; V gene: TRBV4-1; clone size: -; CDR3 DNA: TGCGCCAGCAGCCCTGAGGGACTAGCGGGCCAAGAGACCCAGTACTTC; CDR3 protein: CASSPEGLAGQETQYF
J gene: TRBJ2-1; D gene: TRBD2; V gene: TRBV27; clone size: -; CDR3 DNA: TGTGCCAGCAGTTTGCTAGGGCGGGGGAATAAGCAGTTCTTC; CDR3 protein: CASSLLGRGNKQFF
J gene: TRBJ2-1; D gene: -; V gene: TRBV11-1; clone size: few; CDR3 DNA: TGTGCCAGCAGCTTAGTTGGGGGCCCTAGCGGAAGTTCCTACAATGAGCAGTTCTTC; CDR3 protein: CASSLVGGPSGSSYNEQFF
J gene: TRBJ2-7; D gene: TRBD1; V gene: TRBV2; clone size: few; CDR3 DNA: TGTGCCAGCAGTGAGAAAGTACCGGGACAGGTGAAGTTC; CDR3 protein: CASSEKVPGQVKF
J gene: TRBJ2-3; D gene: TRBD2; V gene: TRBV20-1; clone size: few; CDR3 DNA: TGCAGTGCTTCACTAGCGGGGGGTGGTACGCAGTATTTT; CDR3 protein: CSASLAGGGTQYF
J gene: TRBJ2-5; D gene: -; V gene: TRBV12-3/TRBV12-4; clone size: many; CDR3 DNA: TGTGCCAGCAGTTTCGTGGGAAAAGAGACCCAGTACTTC; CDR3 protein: CASSFVGKETQYF
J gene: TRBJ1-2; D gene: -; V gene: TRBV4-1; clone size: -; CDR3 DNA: TGCGCCAGCAGCCAAGAGAGGTTCGCCTACACCTTC; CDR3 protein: CASSQERFAYTF
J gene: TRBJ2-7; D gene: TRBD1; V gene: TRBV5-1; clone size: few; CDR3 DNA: TGCGCCAGCAGCTTAGGACAGGGGGACTCCTACGAGCAGTACTTC; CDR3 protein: CASSLGQGDSYEQYF
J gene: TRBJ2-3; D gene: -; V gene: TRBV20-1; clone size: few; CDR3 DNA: TGCAGTGCTAGAGATACTCGGGCAGGGGGCACAGATACGCAGTATTTT; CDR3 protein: CSARDTRAGGTDTQYF
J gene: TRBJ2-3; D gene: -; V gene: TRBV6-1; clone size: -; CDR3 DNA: TGTGCCAGCGTTGAGGGAGATACGCAGTATTTT; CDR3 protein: CASVEGDTQYF
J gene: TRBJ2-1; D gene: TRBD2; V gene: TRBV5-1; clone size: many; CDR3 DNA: TGCGCCAGCAGCCTTCCGACTAGCGGGGAACCCAATGAGCAGTTCTTC; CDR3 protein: CASSLPTSGEPNEQFF
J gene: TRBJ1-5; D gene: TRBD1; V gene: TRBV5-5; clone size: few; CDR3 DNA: TGTGCCAGCAGCTTCCTTGGGACAGCCAAAGAGCCCCAGCATTTT; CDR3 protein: CASSFLGTAKEPQHF
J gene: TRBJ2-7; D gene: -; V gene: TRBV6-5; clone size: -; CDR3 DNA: TGTGCCAGCAGTTACGGTCTCTCCTACGAGCAGTACTTC; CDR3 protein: CASSYGLSYEQYF
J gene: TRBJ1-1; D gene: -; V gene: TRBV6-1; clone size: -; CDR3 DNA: TGTGCCAGCAGTGAAGCGGGAGAGAACACTGAAGCTTTCTTT; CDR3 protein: CASSEAGENTEAFF
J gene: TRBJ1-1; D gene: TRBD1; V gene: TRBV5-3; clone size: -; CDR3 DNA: TGTGCCAGAAGCTCGGTTATCAGGGGGACGAACACTGAAGCTTTCTTT; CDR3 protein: CARSSVIRGTNTEAFF
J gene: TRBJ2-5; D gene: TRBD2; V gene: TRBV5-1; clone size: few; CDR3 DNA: TGCGCCAGCAGCTTCGGACTAGCGGGAGAGGGAGAGACCCAGTACTTC; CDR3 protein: CASSFGLAGEGETQYF
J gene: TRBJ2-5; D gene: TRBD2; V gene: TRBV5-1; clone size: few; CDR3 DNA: TGCGCCAGCAGCTTTGGGACTAGTCAAGAGACCCAGTACTTC; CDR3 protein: CASSFGTSQETQYF
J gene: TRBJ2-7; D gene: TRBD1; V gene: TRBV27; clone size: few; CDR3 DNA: TGTGCCAGCAGGCCTACAGGGGGCAAGAGACTACGAGAGCAGTACTTC; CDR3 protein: CASRPTGGKRLREQYF
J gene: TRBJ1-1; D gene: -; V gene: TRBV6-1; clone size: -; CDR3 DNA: TGTGCCAGCACCCAAGGCATGAACACTGAAGCTTTCTTT; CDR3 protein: CASTQGMNTEAFF
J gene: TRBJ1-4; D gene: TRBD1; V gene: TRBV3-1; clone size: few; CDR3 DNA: TGTGCCAGCAGCCGAGGGACAGCTAATGAAAAACTGTTTTTT; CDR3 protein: CASSRGTANEKLFF
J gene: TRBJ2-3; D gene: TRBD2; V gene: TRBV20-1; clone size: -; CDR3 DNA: TGCAGTGCTGCCCCGGGGGGAACGCCGACAGATACGCAGTATTTT; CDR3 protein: CSAAPGGTPTDTQYF
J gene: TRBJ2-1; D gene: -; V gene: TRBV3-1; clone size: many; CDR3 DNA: TGTGCCAGCAGGTCTGCCGGGAATGAGCAGTTCTTC; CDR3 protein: CASRSAGNEQFF
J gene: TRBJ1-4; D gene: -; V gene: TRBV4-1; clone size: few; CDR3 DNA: TGCGCCAGCAGCCAAGGCGGGAAGGGTGAAAAACTGTTTTTT; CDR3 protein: CASSQGGKGEKLFF
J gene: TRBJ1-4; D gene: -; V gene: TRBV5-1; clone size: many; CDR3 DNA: TGCGCCAGCAGCCGAGACACAACTAATGAAAAACTGTTTTTT; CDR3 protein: CASSRDTTNEKLFF
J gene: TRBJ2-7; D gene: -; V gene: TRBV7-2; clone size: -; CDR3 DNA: TGTGCCAGCAGCTTACAGGGCTTCGAGCAGTACTTC; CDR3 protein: CASSLQGFEQYF
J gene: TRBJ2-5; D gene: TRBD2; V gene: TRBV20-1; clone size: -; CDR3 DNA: TGCAGTGCAATGGACGGGGGGGCCCGGGAGACCCAGTACTTC; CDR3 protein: CSAMDGGARETQYF
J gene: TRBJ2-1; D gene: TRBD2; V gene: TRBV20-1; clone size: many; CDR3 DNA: TGCAGTGCTAGAGACTCCTTAACTAGCGGGGTAGGAGATGAGCAGTTCTTC; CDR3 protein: CSARDSLTSGVGDEQFF